This TCR beta chain was retrieved from a study of blood T cell repertoires in COVID-19. At the level of the study: Nucleic acid was either cDNA or gDNA, and it came from T cells, B-cell-depleted T cells, or PBMCs.

Individuals drawn from 24 US areas were roughly 18 to 100 years old. Germline CDR1 and CDR2: MNHEY and SMNVEV (reference sequence). The CDR3 totals 15 residues. Trimming removed 5 bases from V and 0 bases from J, with 13 bases in between. Per the original methods: How many nucleated cells were present was estimated from reference gene primer amplification. The method was immunoSEQ multiplex PCR; TCRdb's version includes in-frame clones alone and lacks a portion of them. That table gives V, J and clone size, and the DNA gave D and trimming. Of roughly 400,000 clones in the sample, 90% were seen once. This receptor was taken from a man younger than 35 who had recovered from COVID-19. Sequenced sample: PBMCs or T cells enriched from blood (not recorded which). This sequence joins TRBV27 and TRBJ1-1; possibly TRBD1 for D (5 bases). The CDR3 DNA follows: TGTGCCAGCAGTCCCCTGGGAGGGGTGAACACTGAAGCTTTCTTT. Its translation: CASSPLGGVNTEAFF.